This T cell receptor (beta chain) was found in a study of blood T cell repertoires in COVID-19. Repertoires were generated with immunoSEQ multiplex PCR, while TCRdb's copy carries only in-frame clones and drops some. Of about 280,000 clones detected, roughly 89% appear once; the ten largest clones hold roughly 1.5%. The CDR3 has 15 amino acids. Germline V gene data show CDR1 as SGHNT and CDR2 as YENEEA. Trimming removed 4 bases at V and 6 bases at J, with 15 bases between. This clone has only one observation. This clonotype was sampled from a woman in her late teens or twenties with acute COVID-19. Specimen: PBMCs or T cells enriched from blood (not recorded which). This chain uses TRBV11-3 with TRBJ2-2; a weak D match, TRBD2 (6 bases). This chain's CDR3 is CASSSWGESSGELFF. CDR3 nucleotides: TGTGCCAGCAGCTCCTGGGGGGAGAGCTCCGGGGAGCTGTTTTTT.